Following are 8 T cell receptor beta chains from one sample sequenced in a study of beta chain features in type 1 diabetes. The entirety of the isolated RNA underwent reverse transcription, so expressed TCRB transcripts were sequenced. Libraries were prepared by immunoSEQ multiplex PCR; TCRdb keeps only in-frame clonotypes and omits some of them. Of fewer than 650,000 clones listed, about 14% are singletons. The specimen sequenced was naive CD4+ T cells from blood. The source is a man aged 18-30 years in good health.

The V gene is TRBV11-2, the J gene TRBJ1-1, with 9 bases aligning to TRBD1. The junction had 15 bases not matched to a gene; V was cut back by 5 bases and J by 5 bases. The CDR3 is 17 residues long. Germline assignment: CDR1 SGHAT and CDR2 FQNNGV. Here the CDR3 DNA reads TGTGCCAGCAGCCCGCGTCCCGGGACAGGGAAGGGAACTGAAGCTTTCTTT. Its protein is CASSPRPGTGKGTEAFF.

This clone has more than one count but fewer than ten. The J gene is TRBJ1-6, the V gene TRBV27; D is uncertain. Germline V gene data show CDR1 as MNHEY and CDR2 as SMNVEV (reference sequence). The V gene lost 2 bases and the J gene lost 6 bases, with 14 bases spanning the gap. The CDR3 is made up of 16 amino acids. CDR3 amino acids: CASSLGRKRVNSPLHF. The CDR3 DNA reads as TGTGCCAGCAGTTTAGGGAGGAAGAGAGTTAATTCACCCCTCCACTTT.

This clone was picked up many times. The chain uses TRBV7-9 and TRBJ2-7; no definite D call. CDR3 size: 13 residues. CDR1 is SEHNR, CDR2 FQNEAQ, per germline (reference sequence). V lost 5 bases, J lost 2 bases, and 10 bases lay in between. The CDR3 DNA follows: TGTGCCAGCAGCCTCCAGGTTCCCTACGAGCAGTACTTC. Residues: CASSLQVPYEQYF.

This clone has only a few counts. V usage is TRBV29-1 and J usage is TRBJ2-7; no clear D. Deletions cut 7 bases from V and 3 bases from J, with 16 bases between. Germline V gene sequence: CDR1 SQVTM, CDR2 ANQGSEA. The CDR3 covers 13 residues. The CDR3 loop is CSGVGRRSYEQYF. In DNA, the CDR3 is TGCAGCGGGGTCGGGCGGAGAAGCTACGAGCAGTACTTC.

This clone showed up just a few times. The chain links TRBV4-2 to TRBJ2-1; 7 bases align to TRBD1. Trimming cost V 0 bases and J 4 bases; bases outside gene matches: 3. CDR3 size: 15 residues. CDR1 is LGHNA and CDR2 is YNFKEQ in the germline V gene. The CDR3 DNA is TGTGCCAGCAGCCAAGACAGGGGGTTATACAATGAGCAGTTCTTC. Translation: CASSQDRGLYNEQFF.

A few counts support this clone. The rearrangement uses TRBV9 and TRBJ2-2, with a tentative D call TRBD1 (6 bases). The length of the CDR3 is 15 residues. CDR1 is SGDLS and CDR2 is YYNGEE in the germline V gene. Trimming pared 4 bases from V and 0 bases from J, leaving 10 bases between. CDR3 in amino acids: CASSPTGPNTGELFF. Written as DNA, the CDR3 is TGTGCCAGCAGCCCGACAGGACCGAACACCGGGGAGCTGTTTTTT. Complete variable domain (other parts from reference TRBV9 and TRBJ2-2): DSGVTQTPKHLITATGQRVTLRCSPRSGDLSVYWYQQSLDQGLQFLIQYYNGEERAKGNILERFSAQQFPDLHSELNLSSLELGDSALYFCASSPTGPNTGELFFGEGSRLTVL.

The chain links TRBV7-9 to TRBJ1-3, with D possibly TRBD1 on 6 matching bases. The CDR3 extends over 14 amino acids. In germline, CDR1 is SEHNR, CDR2 FQNEAQ (reference sequence). With 6 bases removed from V and 4 bases from J, the gap between germline ends came to 13 bases. Written as DNA, the CDR3 is TGTGCCAGCAGTCAAGCAGGGGCAGGAAACACCATATATTTT. This sequence encodes CASSQAGAGNTIYF.

This clone occurred a few times. This chain uses TRBV29-1 with TRBJ1-1; D is possibly TRBD1 (5 bases). Trimming removed 4 bases from V and 4 bases from J, with 13 bases in between. CDR3 length: 13 amino acids. CDR1 and CDR2 from the germline V gene are SQVTM and ANQGSEA. The CDR3 DNA is TGCAGCGTTGTGAGGGGTGCGAGCACTGAAGCTTTCTTT. This gives the protein CSVVRGASTEAFF.